This section outlines one T cell receptor (beta chain) sequence together with its context. These data belong to a study of shared T cell receptors in the human thymus. Here immunoSEQ multiplex PCR was the method, and the copy in TCRdb shows in-frame clones only, minus some. The sample carries about 380,000 clones, more than 85% recorded once. The specimen was thymocytes. The sequence came from a human donor.

The CDR3 spells CASSQRGGHTQYF. In nucleotides, the CDR3 is TGTGCCAGCAGCCAAAGGGGCGGTCATACGCAGTATTTT. The chain is built from TRBV4-2 and TRBJ2-3; D perhaps matches TRBD1 (5 bases). The germline V and J ends were trimmed by 2 bases and 7 bases, with 10 bases remaining between them. Germline CDR1 reads LGHNA; CDR2 reads YNFKEQ. The CDR3 extends over 13 amino acids.